The clone carrying this T cell receptor beta chain was seen only once. This record comes from a study of T cell changes during pregnancy in multiple sclerosis. Germline V gene data show CDR1 as SGHNT and CDR2 as YYREEE (reference sequence). V was clipped by 0 bases and J by 1 base, with 10 bases between them. The CDR3 consists of 15 residues. Profiling relied on immunoSEQ multiplex PCR, and the TCRdb table lists in-frame clones only, not all of them. The table shows more than 55,000 clones, with approximately 91% occurring only once. This sequence was found in a female donor with multiple sclerosis, enrolled in a pregnancy study. V and J are TRBV5-4 and TRBJ1-1, with D perhaps matching TRBD1 (5 bases). Sequencing used peripheral blood, obtained in the second trimester of pregnancy. Here the CDR3 DNA reads TGTGCCAGCAGCTTGGATCCGGGGGAGAACACTGAAGCTTTCTTT. This sequence encodes CASSLDPGENTEAFF.